These T cell receptor beta chains were read from a single sample in a study of CD8 T cells in acute hepatitis C reinfection. Sequencing was performed with immunoSEQ multiplex PCR; in TCRdb, only in-frame clones are kept and a portion is missing. Counted here are tens of thousands of clones, around nine tenths occurring once; the ten biggest clones make up more than 0.4%. Sample: naive CD8+ T cells from PBMCs. These receptors all stem from a man aged 25-40 years with chronic hepatitis C. Each CDR3 is given with its conserved first and last residue. The D gene is left open where the match is weak. A row's size may be missing; if present it is once, few, many or a size class.

J gene,clone size,V gene,D gene,CDR3 DNA,CDR3 protein
TRBJ2-1,.,TRBV9,TRBD1,TGTGCCAGCAGCGTTGGACAGGGGGGTTCCGGTGAGCAGTTCTTC,CASSVGQGGSGEQFF
TRBJ2-2,.,TRBV11-1,TRBD1,TGTGCCAGCAGCTCCTACAGGGGTGGGACCGGGGAGCTGTTTTTT,CASSSYRGGTGELFF
TRBJ1-5,once,TRBV27,.,TGTGCCAGCAGTTTGACGGGGGTGGGTCAGCCCCAGCATTTT,CASSLTGVGQPQHF
TRBJ2-1,.,TRBV7-3,.,TGTGCCAGCAGCTTACCCGAAGGGGACGGCTACAATGAGCAGTTCTTC,CASSLPEGDGYNEQFF
TRBJ1-1,.,TRBV5-4,.,TGCGCCAGCAGCCTCAGAGGAGGGGAGGCTTTCTTT,CASSLRGGEAFF
TRBJ2-3,.,TRBV7-3,.,TGTGCCAGCAGCTGGGACGGGGCCACAGATACGCAGTATTTT,CASSWDGATDTQYF
TRBJ2-3,.,TRBV25-1,.,TGTGCCAGCAGCGGTTGGGATGGGGGGTTCGATACAGATACGCAGTATTTT,CASSGWDGGFDTDTQYF
TRBJ2-5,.,TRBV27,.,TGTGCCAGCAGCTCCTGGGCTGGGGAGACCCAGTACTTC,CASSSWAGETQYF
TRBJ2-7,.,TRBV28,.,TGTGCCAGCAGGTCTCCAGCCTACGAGCAGTACTTC,CASRSPAYEQYF
TRBJ2-7,.,TRBV5-6,TRBD1,TGTGCCAGCAGTCACCGGGACAGCAAGTTTCACTACGAGCAGTACTTC,CASSHRDSKFHYEQYF
TRBJ1-2,.,TRBV11-3,.,TGTGCCAGCAGCTTAGGAGGGGGATTGGGAAGCTATGGCTACACCTTC,CASSLGGGLGSYGYTF
TRBJ1-1,.,TRBV4-1,.,TGCGCCAGCAGCCAACGGAACACTGAAGCTTTCTTT,CASSQRNTEAFF
TRBJ1-4,.,TRBV27,.,TGTGCCAGCAGGGGGCAGGGGAATGAAAAACTGTTTTTT,CASRGQGNEKLFF
TRBJ1-2,.,TRBV15,.,TGTGCCACCAGCAGAGAACTGGCAGGGTCTGATGGCTACACCTTC,CATSRELAGSDGYTF
TRBJ2-3,once,TRBV11-2,.,TGTGCCAGCACCGCTAGCACAGATACGCAGTATTTT,CASTASTDTQYF
TRBJ2-3,.,TRBV18,TRBD1,TGTGCCAGCTCACAAACCGGGACAGCTAGCACAGATACGCAGTATTTT,CASSQTGTASTDTQYF
TRBJ2-7,.,TRBV4-3,.,TGCGCCAGCAGCCAAGAACAGCGCCCGAACTACGAGCAGTACTTC,CASSQEQRPNYEQYF
TRBJ2-3,.,TRBV6-1,.,TGTGCCAGCAGTCGGAAAGGGGGACCAGATACGCAGTATTTT,CASSRKGGPDTQYF
TRBJ1-1,.,TRBV5-6,.,TGTGCCAGCAGCTTCGCGAACACTGAAGCTTTCTTT,CASSFANTEAFF
TRBJ2-1,.,TRBV13,.,TGTGCCAGCAGCTTTAGAGTAGCAAGAACCAATGAGCAGTTCTTC,CASSFRVARTNEQFF
TRBJ2-7,few,TRBV4-1,TRBD2,TGCGCCAGCAGCACCCGGACTAGCGGGAGCTACGAGCAGTACTTC,CASSTRTSGSYEQYF
TRBJ2-2,.,TRBV5-1,.,TGCGCCAGCAGCCTGCGGGAAGGGGAGCTGTTTTTT,CASSLREGELFF
TRBJ2-6,.,TRBV15,TRBD1,TGTGCCACCAGCAGAACAGGGGCTGGGGCCAACGTCCTGACTTTC,CATSRTGAGANVLTF
TRBJ2-6,.,TRBV27,.,TGTGCCAGCAAAAAGGGGTCTGGGGCCAACGTCCTGACTTTC,CASKKGSGANVLTF
TRBJ2-7,.,TRBV4-3,TRBD1,TGCGCCAGCAGCCAAGTGGGACAGTTCTACGAGCAGTACTTC,CASSQVGQFYEQYF
TRBJ2-3,.,TRBV27,.,TGTGCCAGCGCGAGAGGGGGTGGATCAGATACGCAGTATTTT,CASARGGGSDTQYF
TRBJ2-2,.,TRBV6-5,TRBD1,TGTGCCAGCAGTTACTCTCCGACAGGGAGAATGGGGCTGTTTTTT,CASSYSPTGRMGLFF
TRBJ1-1,few,TRBV21-1,.,TGTGCCAGCAGCAAAGAGGAGGGGGACACTGAAGCTTTCTTT,CASSKEEGDTEAFF
TRBJ2-7,.,TRBV27,TRBD2,TGTGCCAGCAGTTTAAGGGGAGGGGTAGGGGAATACGAGCAGTACTTC,CASSLRGGVGEYEQYF
TRBJ2-7,.,TRBV7-9,TRBD1,TGTGCCAGCAGCACTCAACAGGGGGCCTACGAGCAGTACTTC,CASSTQQGAYEQYF
TRBJ2-7,.,TRBV7-3,.,TGTGCCAGCAGCTTACAGGGCGGCGAGCAGTACTTC,CASSLQGGEQYF
TRBJ2-1,once,TRBV5-8,.,TGTGCCAGCAGCCCCGACCAGAGCTCCTACAATGAGCAGTTCTTC,CASSPDQSSYNEQFF
TRBJ2-3,.,TRBV4-1,.,TGCGCCAGCAGCCAAGAAGGGGCCACGCAGTATTTT,CASSQEGATQYF
TRBJ2-2,.,TRBV4-1,.,TGCGCCAGCAGCCCCAATATGGGGGAGCTGTTTTTT,CASSPNMGELFF
TRBJ1-4,.,TRBV7-3,.,TGTGCCAGCAGCTTAGTCGTAGGGATTAAACGAAAAACTGTTTTT,CASSLVVGIKRKTVF
TRBJ1-1,.,TRBV5-6,.,TGTGCCAGCAGCTTGGGGACGGCGAACACTGAAGCTTTCTTT,CASSLGTANTEAFF
TRBJ2-3,.,TRBV30,TRBD1,TGTGCCTGGAGCCAAACAGGGGGCAATAGGGATACGCAGTATTTT,CAWSQTGGNRDTQYF
TRBJ1-4,.,TRBV7-9,.,TGTGCCAGCAGCGACTGGTTCGCAACTAATGAAAAACTGTTTTTT,CASSDWFATNEKLFF
TRBJ2-7,.,TRBV7-9,.,TGTGCCAGCAGCCCGTTGTCCCCGGAGGGCCCGGGCTACGAGCAGTACTTC,CASSPLSPEGPGYEQYF
TRBJ2-3,.,TRBV6-5,.,TGTGCCAGGGGGTGGGGGGGCACAGATACGCAGTATTTT,CARGWGGTDTQYF
TRBJ2-2,.,TRBV29-1,.,TGCAGCGTAATGGAACCAAACACCGGGGAGCTGTTTTTT,CSVMEPNTGELFF
TRBJ2-7,.,TRBV4-1,.,TGCGCCAGCAGCCAAGATGGGATAGAGCAGTACTTC,CASSQDGIEQYF
TRBJ1-2,.,TRBV7-9,.,TGTGCCAGCGGCTTACAGCCGCTATATGGCTACACCTTC,CASGLQPLYGYTF
TRBJ1-2,.,TRBV7-9,TRBD1,TGTGCCAGCAGCCAAGGGACAGTAAAAAACTATGGCTACACCTTC,CASSQGTVKNYGYTF
TRBJ1-1,.,TRBV13,.,TGTGCCAGCACCCCAGGGGTCACTGAAGCTTTCTTT,CASTPGVTEAFF
TRBJ1-1,.,TRBV27,.,TGTGCCAGCAAAGGCACTGAAGCTTTCTTT,CASKGTEAFF
TRBJ2-2,few,TRBV27,.,TGTGCCAGCAGTTTTGGGACCGGGGAGCTGTTTTTT,CASSFGTGELFF
TRBJ2-5,.,TRBV6-1,TRBD1,TGTGCCAGCTCGACAGGGGTCTCAGAGACCCAGTACTTC,CASSTGVSETQYF
TRBJ2-1,.,TRBV13,TRBD2,TGTGCCAGCAGCTCCTGGGATACTAGCGGAGCCTACAATGAGCAGTTCTTC,CASSSWDTSGAYNEQFF
TRBJ1-4,.,TRBV19,TRBD1,TGTGCCAGTAGTATGGGACAGGGTGGGGAAAAACTGTTTTTT,CASSMGQGGEKLFF
TRBJ1-1,.,TRBV11-2,.,TGTGCCAGCAGCTCACGGACAGCTAACATATACACTGAAGCTTTCTTT,CASSSRTANIYTEAFF
TRBJ1-1,once,TRBV10-3,.,TGTGCCATCAGTGAGCCCGACAGGCCCGAAGCTTTCTTT,CAISEPDRPEAFF
TRBJ1-2,.,TRBV5-6,.,TGTGCCAGCAGCTTTACAGCGGACGGCTACACCTTC,CASSFTADGYTF